Shown below are 19 T cell receptor beta chains from a single sample sequenced in a study of T cell responses to AZD1222 COVID-19 vaccine. Assay: immunoSEQ multiplex PCR; the TCRdb copy retains only in-frame clones and omits some. Of more than 35,000 clones in the sample, 83% were seen once. Sequences were derived from peripheral blood, sampled on day 0 of AZD1222 vaccination. All receptors come from an adult in good health.

The J gene is TRBJ1-5, the V gene TRBV4-3, with D possibly being TRBD1 (6 bases). Germline CDR1 and CDR2: LGHNA and YSLEER. The CDR3 has 15 residues. Trimming shortened V by 0 bases and J by 6 bases, and 12 bases separated the two germline ends. The CDR3 protein is CASSQDLQGSQPQHF. CDR3 DNA: TGCGCCAGCAGCCAAGATCTACAGGGAAGTCAGCCCCAGCATTTT.

J is TRBJ2-6 and V is TRBV6-5; unclear D gene. The CDR3 is 14 residues long. The germline CDR1 and CDR2 sequences are MNHEY and SVGAGI. The ends were cut back, 7 bases at V and 0 bases at J, with 7 bases in the middle. The DNA of the CDR3 is TGTGCCAGCATAGGTTTCTCTGGGGCCAACGTCCTGACTTTC. Translated, it gives CASIGFSGANVLTF.

The gene calls are TRBV7-9 and TRBJ1-2; 10 nucleotides agree with TRBD1. The CDR3 extends over 16 amino acids. Trimming removed 6 bases from V and 3 bases from J; junction bases left unmatched: 10. Germline assignment: CDR1 SEHNR and CDR2 FQNEAQ (reference sequence). This CDR3 is CASRQAGDRGHYGYTF. In DNA form, the CDR3 reads TGTGCCAGCAGGCAGGCGGGGGACAGGGGTCACTATGGCTACACCTTC. Drawing the rest from reference TRBV7-9 and TRBJ1-2, the complete variable domain is DTGVSQNPRHKITKRGQNVTFRCDPISEHNRLYWYRQTLGQGPEFLTYFQNEAQLEKSRLLSDRFSAERPKGSFSTLEIQRTEQGDSAMYLCASRQAGDRGHYGYTFGSGTRLTVV.

J is TRBJ2-1 and V is TRBV28; no clear D. CDR1 is MDHEN, CDR2 SYDVKM, per germline. The CDR3 extends over 13 amino acids. V was shortened by 3 bases and J by 3 bases, with 6 bases between the two germline ends. CDR3 residues: CASSLMVYNEQFF. The CDR3 DNA reads as TGTGCCAGCAGTTTGATGGTCTACAATGAGCAGTTCTTC. The entire variable domain, with the rest obtained from reference TRBV28 and TRBJ2-1, is as follows: DVKVTQSSRYLVKRTGEKVFLECVQDMDHENMFWYRQDPGLGLRLIYFSYDVKMKEKGDIPEGYSVSREKKERFSLILESASTNQTSMYLCASSLMVYNEQFFGPGTRLTVL.

The rearrangement uses TRBV27 and TRBJ1-1; TRBD1 is a possible D gene (6 bases). The CDR3 has 16 amino acids. Trimming cost V 6 bases and J 3 bases, with 20 bases left between them. Germline CDR1 MNHEY, CDR2 SMNVEV (reference sequence). The CDR3, as DNA: TGTGCCAGCAGGGGACAAGGCTTCGGAGGGGACACTGAAGCTTTCTTT. This sequence encodes CASRGQGFGGDTEAFF.

About this clone: An end of the junction differs from the germline gene, which may be a read error. This chain connects TRBV24-1 to TRBJ2-5; TRBD1 might be the D (6 bases). Germline CDR1 reads KGHDR; CDR2 reads SFDVKD. CDR3 size: 14 residues. For the CDR3, the DNA is TGTGCCACCAGTGATTGGGACACACAAGAGATCCAGTACTTC. Protein: CATSDWDTQEIQYF.

The V call is TRBV4-1, the J call TRBJ2-5, with 10 nucleotides matching TRBD2. The CDR3 is made up of 17 amino acids. Trimming took 0 bases from V and 5 from J; bases not matched to a gene: 9. CDR1 MGHRA and CDR2 YSYEKL come from the germline V gene. The DNA for the CDR3 is TGCGCCAGCAGCCAAGATCACCTAGCGGGAGTAGGGGAGACCCAGTACTTC. Its translation: CASSQDHLAGVGETQYF.

The chain employs TRBV28 and TRBJ2-2; D is undetermined. The CDR3 extends over 14 amino acids. Trimming shortened V by 7 bases and J by 1 base, and 10 bases separated the two germline ends. Germline V gene sequence: CDR1 MDHEN, CDR2 SYDVKM. DNA of the CDR3: TGTGCCAGCACGAGAGGTTTGAACACCGGGGAGCTGTTTTTT. Its protein is CASTRGLNTGELFF.

V and J are TRBV5-1 and TRBJ2-7; a possible D gene is TRBD1 (6 bases). Trimming cost V 4 bases and J 0 bases, with 14 bases left between them. The CDR3 runs 15 residues. Germline V gene lookup returns CDR1 SGHRS and CDR2 YFSETQ. The CDR3 bases are TGCGCCAGCAGCACTACAGGGCACTCCTCCTACGAGCAGTACTTC. Its protein product is CASSTTGHSSYEQYF. Full variable domain (outside the CDR3, taken from reference TRBV5-1 and TRBJ2-7): KAGVTQTPRYLIKTRGQQVTLSCSPISGHRSVSWYQQTPGQGLQFLFEYFSETQRNKGNFPGRFSGRQFSNSRSEMNVSTLELGDSALYLCASSTTGHSSYEQYFGPGTRLTVT.

The CDR3 DNA sequence: TGTGCCAGCAGCCGACAGGGCTGGGAGACCCAGTACTTC. This translates into CASSRQGWETQYF. This chain connects TRBV3-1 (or the pseudogene TRBV3-2) to TRBJ2-5; 7 bases match TRBD1. The germline CDR1 and CDR2 sequences are LGHDT and YNNKEL (reference sequence). This CDR3 contains 13 residues. Trimming took 4 bases from V and 5 from J; bases not matched to a gene: 4.

The chain links TRBV6-2 or TRBV6-3 to TRBJ2-1; 7 bases align to TRBD2. This CDR3 has 15 amino acids. After removal of 5 bases from V and 6 bases from J, the junction contained 10 bases not matched to a gene. The germline CDR1 and CDR2 sequences are MNHEY and SVGEGT. The CDR3 reads CASSQSGKVPNEQFF. In nucleotides, the CDR3 is TGTGCCAGCAGTCAGAGCGGGAAAGTTCCCAATGAGCAGTTCTTC.

The gene calls are TRBV4-1 and TRBJ1-3; D remains unclear. The CDR3 runs to 16 residues. CDR1 is MGHRA and CDR2 is YSYEKL in the germline V gene. V lost 0 bases and J lost 3, with 12 bases in between. The CDR3 reads CASSQDLRGGGNTIYF. The DNA for the CDR3 is TGCGCCAGCAGCCAAGACCTAAGAGGAGGTGGAAACACCATATATTTT.

This clone was detected only a few times. V usage is TRBV28 and J usage is TRBJ1-5; the match to TRBD1 covers 10 bases. Unmatched junction bases numbered 5, after V lost 5 bases and J lost 4 bases. The germline gives CDR1 MDHEN, CDR2 SYDVKM. The CDR3 covers 15 residues. This chain's CDR3 is CASSPGQGMNQPQHF. The CDR3 DNA follows: TGTGCCAGCAGTCCGGGACAGGGGATGAATCAGCCCCAGCATTTT. The full variable domain, in which reference TRBV28 and TRBJ1-5 provide the parts outside the CDR3, is DVKVTQSSRYLVKRTGEKVFLECVQDMDHENMFWYRQDPGLGLRLIYFSYDVKMKEKGDIPEGYSVSREKKERFSLILESASTNQTSMYLCASSPGQGMNQPQHFGDGTRLSIL.

The rearrangement uses TRBV2 and TRBJ2-1; TRBD1 might be the D (5 bases). CDR1 and CDR2 from the germline V gene are SNHLY and FYNNEI. The CDR3 sequence is 13 residues long. V was cut by 10 bases and J by 7 bases, with 17 bases left in between. The CDR3 coding sequence is TGTGCCACAAGGGGCAGGGCAGGTAATGAGCAGTTCTTC. Protein: CATRGRAGNEQFF.

The rearrangement joins TRBV6-2 or TRBV6-3 to TRBJ1-2; no reliable D call. The CDR3 is 11 residues long. The germline V gene has CDR1 MNHEY and CDR2 SVGEGT. V was trimmed by 4 bases and J by 7 bases, leaving 7 bases between them. The CDR3 coding sequence is TGTGCCAGCAGTTCGATGGTTGGCTACACCTTC. This encodes CASSSMVGYTF.

CDR3 sequence (DNA): TGTGCCAGCAGCTTTCAGGGCAATCAGCCCCAGCATTTT. Protein sequence: CASSFQGNQPQHF. The V call is TRBV7-2, the J call TRBJ1-5; D is undetermined. CDR3 length equals 13 residues. With 3 bases removed from V and 2 bases from J, the gap between germline ends came to 5 bases. The germline V gene encodes CDR1 SGHTA and CDR2 FQGNSA.

The rearrangement links TRBV14 to TRBJ2-1; weak D call: TRBD1 (5 bases). Trimming took off 2 bases at V and 5 bases at J, with 13 bases between the two ends. Germline-derived CDR1 and CDR2 are SGHDN and FVKESK. CDR3 length: 15 amino acids. The CDR3 DNA is TGTGCCAGCAGCCAACAGGGTTTGGGTAACAATGAGCAGTTCTTC. Its translation is CASSQQGLGNNEQFF.

The V gene is TRBV4-1, the J gene TRBJ1-1, with a possible D match to TRBD1 (5 bases). CDR1 is MGHRA, CDR2 YSYEKL, per germline. The CDR3 runs to 14 residues. Between the trimmed V and J ends, which lost 1 base and 4 bases, there was a span of 10 bases. The CDR3 DNA reads TGCGCCAGCAGCCAAGTTGGGGGTGGCACTGAAGCTTTCTTT. Amino acids: CASSQVGGGTEAFF.

CDR3 protein: CATRDRGGGLNTEAFF. The CDR3 DNA is TGTGCCACCCGGGACAGGGGAGGGGGTTTGAACACTGAAGCTTTCTTT. J is TRBJ1-1 and V is TRBV19, with TRBD1 matching over 10 bases. V lost 10 bases to trimming and J lost 0 bases; unmatched junction nucleotides: 11. This CDR3 region has 16 residues. Per the germline V gene, CDR1 is LNHDA and CDR2 is SQIVND (reference sequence).